This T cell receptor beta chain was sequenced during a study of blood T cell repertoires in COVID-19. About the study: Specimens from acute and convalescent COVID-19 originated in the United States, Italy and Spain. PBMCs, B-cell-depleted T cells, or T cells provided the cDNA or gDNA that made up the material.

A Seattle source enrolled patients during active infection and followed them longitudinally. Per the study methods: Amplification of reference gene primers provided the estimated nucleated cell counts. Generated by immunoSEQ multiplex PCR, the TCRdb table keeps only in-frame clones and is missing some. V and J calls plus clone size are reproduced from that table; the DNA served to infer D and trimming. The sample contains roughly 120,000 clones, about 92% of which appear only once. Trimming removed 1 base at V and 4 bases at J, with 7 bases between. Germline V CDR1 and CDR2: LNHDA, SQIVND (reference sequence). The CDR3 totals 13 residues. Only one count was recorded for this clone.

The TCR originated in a man in his sixties with COVID-19, enrolled during active disease. This chain connects TRBV19 to TRBJ1-1; D unresolved. Sequenced material: peripheral blood. For the CDR3, the DNA is TGTGCCAGTAGTATAGTGATCGGCACTGAAGCTTTCTTT. Encoded protein: CASSIVIGTEAFF.